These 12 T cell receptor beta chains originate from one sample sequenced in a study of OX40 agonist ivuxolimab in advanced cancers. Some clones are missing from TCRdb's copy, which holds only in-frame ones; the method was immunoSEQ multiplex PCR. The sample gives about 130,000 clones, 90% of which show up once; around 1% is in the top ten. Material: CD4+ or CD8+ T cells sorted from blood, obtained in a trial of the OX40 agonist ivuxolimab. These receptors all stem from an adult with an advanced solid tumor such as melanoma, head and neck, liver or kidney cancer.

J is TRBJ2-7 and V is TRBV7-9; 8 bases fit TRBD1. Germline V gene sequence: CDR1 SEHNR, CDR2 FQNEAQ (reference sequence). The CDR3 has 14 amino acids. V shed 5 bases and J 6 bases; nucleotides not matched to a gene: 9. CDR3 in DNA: TGTGCCAGCAGCCCCCCGGGACAGGTCCGCGAGCAGTACTTC. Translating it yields CASSPPGQVREQYF.

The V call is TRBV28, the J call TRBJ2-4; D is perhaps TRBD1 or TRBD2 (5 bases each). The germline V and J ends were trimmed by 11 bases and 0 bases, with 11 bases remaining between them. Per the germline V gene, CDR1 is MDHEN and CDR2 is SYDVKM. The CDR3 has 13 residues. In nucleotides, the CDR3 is TGTGCCTCCCTCGGGGCAGCCAAAAACATTCAGTACTTC. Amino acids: CASLGAAKNIQYF.

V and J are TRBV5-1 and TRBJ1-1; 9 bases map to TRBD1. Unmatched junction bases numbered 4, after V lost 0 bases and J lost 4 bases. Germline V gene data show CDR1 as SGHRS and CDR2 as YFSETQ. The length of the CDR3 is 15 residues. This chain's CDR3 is CASSLVGTGSTEAFF. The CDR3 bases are TGCGCCAGCAGCTTGGTGGGGACAGGGAGCACTGAAGCTTTCTTT.

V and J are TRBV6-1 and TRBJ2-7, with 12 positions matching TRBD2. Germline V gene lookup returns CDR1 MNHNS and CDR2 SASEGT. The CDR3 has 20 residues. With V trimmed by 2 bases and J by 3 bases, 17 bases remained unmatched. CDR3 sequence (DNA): TGTGCCAGCAGTGAATCCATGGCTAGCGGGAGGGTAGGGATTCTCTACGAGCAGTACTTC. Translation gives CASSESMASGRVGILYEQYF.

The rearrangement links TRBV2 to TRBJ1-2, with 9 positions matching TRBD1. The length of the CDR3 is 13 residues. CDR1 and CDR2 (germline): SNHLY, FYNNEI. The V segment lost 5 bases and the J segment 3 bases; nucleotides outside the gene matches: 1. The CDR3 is CASSWTGDYGYTF. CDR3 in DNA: TGTGCCAGCAGTTGGACAGGGGACTATGGCTACACCTTC.

CDR3 loop: CASSLDGVRRLTYEQYF. In nucleotides, the CDR3 is TGTGCCAGCAGCTTAGATGGTGTCAGGCGGTTAACCTACGAGCAGTACTTC. The chain joins TRBV7-2 to TRBJ2-7; D is undetermined. The germline V gene has CDR1 SGHTA and CDR2 FQGNSA. The CDR3 covers 17 residues. Trimming pared 1 base from V and 2 bases from J, leaving 18 bases between.

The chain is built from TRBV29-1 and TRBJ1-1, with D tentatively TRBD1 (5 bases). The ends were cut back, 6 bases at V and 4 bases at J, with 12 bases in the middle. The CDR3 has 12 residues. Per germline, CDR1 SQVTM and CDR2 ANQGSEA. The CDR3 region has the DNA TGCAGCGTCGACTGGGGGGTCACTGAAGCTTTCTTT. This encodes CSVDWGVTEAFF.

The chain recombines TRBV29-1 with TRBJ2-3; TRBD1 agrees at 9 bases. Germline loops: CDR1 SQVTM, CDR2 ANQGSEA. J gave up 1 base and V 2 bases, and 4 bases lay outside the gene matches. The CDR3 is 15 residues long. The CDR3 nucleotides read TGCAGCGTTGAAAGGCGGGACAGGGGCACAGATACGCAGTATTTT. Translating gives CSVERRDRGTDTQYF.

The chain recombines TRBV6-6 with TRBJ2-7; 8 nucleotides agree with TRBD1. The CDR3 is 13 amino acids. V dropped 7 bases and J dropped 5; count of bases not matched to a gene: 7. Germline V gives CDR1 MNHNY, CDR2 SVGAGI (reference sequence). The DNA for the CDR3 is TGTGCCAGCACCTACGGACAGGGTGACGAGCAGTACTTC. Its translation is CASTYGQGDEQYF.

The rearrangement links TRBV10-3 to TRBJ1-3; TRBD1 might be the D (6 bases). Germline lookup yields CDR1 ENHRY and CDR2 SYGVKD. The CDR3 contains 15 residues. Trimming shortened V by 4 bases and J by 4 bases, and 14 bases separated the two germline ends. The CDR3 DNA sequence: TGTGCCATCAGTGCGCTCGGGGGCCTGGGAAACACCATATATTTT. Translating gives CAISALGGLGNTIYF.

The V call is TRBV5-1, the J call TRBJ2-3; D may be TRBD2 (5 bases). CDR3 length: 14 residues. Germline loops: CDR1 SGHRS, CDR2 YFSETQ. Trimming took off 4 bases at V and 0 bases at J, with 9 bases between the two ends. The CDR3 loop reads CASSPWTSTDTQYF. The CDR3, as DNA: TGCGCCAGCAGCCCCTGGACTAGCACAGATACGCAGTATTTT.

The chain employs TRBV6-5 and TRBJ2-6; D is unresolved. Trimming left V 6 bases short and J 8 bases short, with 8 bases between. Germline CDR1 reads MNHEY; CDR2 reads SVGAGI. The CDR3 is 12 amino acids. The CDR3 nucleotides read TGTGCCAGCAGCTCCCAGCCCAACGTCCTGACTTTC. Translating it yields CASSSQPNVLTF.